The rows below give T cell receptor beta chains drawn from one sample of a study of blood T cell repertoires in COVID-19. Clones were sequenced by immunoSEQ multiplex PCR, and TCRdb holds only the in-frame ones, with some missing. The repertoire holds nearly 50,000 clones, with 70% to 90% as singletons. The sample comprised peripheral blood. The source is a woman in her sixties or seventies with acute or convalescent COVID-19. The CDR3 runs from the conserved cysteine through the conserved F or W. A D gene is named only where the DNA matches it firmly. Size is omitted from some rows. Given values are once, few, many or a class for expanded clones.

>TRBV15|.|17|.|TRBJ2-2
CATSRSRDRANTGELFF
TGTGCCACCAGCAGATCGCGGGACAGAGCGAACACCGGGGAGCTGTTTTTT
>TRBV11-3|TRBD1|15|.|TRBJ2-1
CASSSGTGVYNEQFF
TGTGCCAGCAGCTCCGGGACAGGGGTCTACAATGAGCAGTTCTTC
>TRBV7-9|.|14|.|TRBJ1-5
CASSLGRGGQPQHF
TGTGCCAGCAGCTTAGGGAGGGGGGGTCAGCCCCAGCATTTT
>TRBV3-1/TRBV3-2|.|14|.|TRBJ1-1
CASSRFGGGTEAFF
TGTGCCAGCAGCCGCTTTGGGGGGGGCACTGAAGCTTTCTTT
>TRBV19|TRBD2|14|.|TRBJ2-7
CASKRAGGLYEQYF
TGTGCCAGTAAAAGAGCGGGGGGCCTGTACGAGCAGTACTTC
>TRBV7-9|TRBD1|17|.|TRBJ2-1
CASSSTRTGTVYNEQFF
TGTGCCAGCAGCTCCACCCGGACAGGGACTGTATACAATGAGCAGTTCTTC
>TRBV5-1|.|15|.|TRBJ1-2
CASSLGGQSLYGYTF
TGCGCCAGCAGCTTGGGCGGACAGAGCCTCTATGGCTACACCTTC
>TRBV27|.|13|once|TRBJ1-5
CASSLEAHQPQHF
TGTGCCAGCAGTTTAGAGGCGCATCAGCCCCAGCATTTT
>TRBV3-1/TRBV3-2|TRBD2|16|.|TRBJ2-3
CASSQGAGGPTDTQYF
TGTGCCAGCAGCCAAGGGGCGGGGGGACCCACAGATACGCAGTATTTT
>TRBV5-8|.|10|.|TRBJ2-3
CASSLGAQYF
TGTGCCAGCAGCTTAGGGGCGCAGTATTTT
>TRBV5-1|.|15|.|TRBJ1-4
CASSSRTSGSEKLFF
TGCGCCAGCAGTTCCCGGACCTCGGGGAGTGAAAAACTGTTTTTT
>TRBV15|TRBD1|15|.|TRBJ2-7
CATSNRGQGAYEQYF
TGTGCCACCAGCAATAGGGGACAGGGGGCCTACGAGCAGTACTTC
>TRBV29-1|.|14|medium-sized|TRBJ1-3
CSVVAPGSGNTIYF
TGCAGCGTTGTTGCCCCCGGCTCTGGAAACACCATATATTTT
>TRBV2|.|17|.|TRBJ2-2
CASSERSTGSNTGELFF
TGTGCCAGCAGTGAAAGATCGACAGGTTCGAACACCGGGGAGCTGTTTTTT
>TRBV6-6|.|12|.|TRBJ1-5
CASSLRAQPQHF
TGTGCCAGCAGTCTCAGGGCTCAGCCCCAGCATTTT
>TRBV4-1|.|13|.|TRBJ1-5
CASSQPLHQPQHF
TGCGCCAGCAGCCAACCTCTCCATCAGCCCCAGCATTTT
>TRBV6-2/TRBV6-3|TRBD1|13|few|TRBJ1-1
CASSYLTGAEAFF
TGTGCCAGCAGTTACTTGACAGGGGCTGAAGCTTTCTTT
>TRBV4-3|TRBD2|15|.|TRBJ2-7
CASSQEITSAYEQYF
TGCGCCAGCAGCCAAGAGATTACTAGCGCCTACGAGCAGTACTTC
>TRBV7-8|.|15|few|TRBJ1-1
CASSLAGSMNTEAFF
TGTGCCAGCAGCTTAGCGGGGAGTATGAACACTGAAGCTTTCTTT
>TRBV5-5|TRBD1|14|.|TRBJ2-7
CASSWGTGAYEQYF
TGTGCCAGCAGCTGGGGGACAGGGGCCTACGAGCAGTACTTC
>TRBV19|.|14|.|TRBJ2-2
CASRTQGGTGELFF
TGTGCCAGTAGGACACAGGGCGGCACCGGGGAGCTGTTTTTT
>TRBV2|TRBD1|17|.|TRBJ1-2
CASSDIMTGRTNYGYTF
TGTGCCAGCAGTGACATAATGACAGGGAGAACTAACTATGGCTACACCTTC
>TRBV2|.|16|.|TRBJ1-5
CASSNQIGGGNQPQHF
TGTGCCAGCAGCAACCAGATAGGGGGAGGCAATCAGCCCCAGCATTTT